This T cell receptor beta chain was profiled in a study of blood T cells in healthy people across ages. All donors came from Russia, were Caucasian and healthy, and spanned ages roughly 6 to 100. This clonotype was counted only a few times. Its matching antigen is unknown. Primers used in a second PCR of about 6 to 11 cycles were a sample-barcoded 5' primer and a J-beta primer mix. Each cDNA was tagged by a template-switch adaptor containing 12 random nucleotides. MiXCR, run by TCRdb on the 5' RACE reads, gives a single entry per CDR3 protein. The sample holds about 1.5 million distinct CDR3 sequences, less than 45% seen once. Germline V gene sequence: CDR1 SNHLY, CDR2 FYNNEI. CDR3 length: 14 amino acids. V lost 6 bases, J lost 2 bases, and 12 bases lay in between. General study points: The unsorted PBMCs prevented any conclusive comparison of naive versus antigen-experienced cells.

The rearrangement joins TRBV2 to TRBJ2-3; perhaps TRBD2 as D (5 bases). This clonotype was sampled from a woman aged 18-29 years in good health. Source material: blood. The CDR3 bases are TGTGCCAGCAGCAAGGGAGTCCTCACAGATACGCAGTATTTT. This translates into CASSKGVLTDTQYF.